This entry describes one T cell receptor (beta chain). CDR1 and CDR2 (germline): LNHDA, SQIVND (reference sequence). Trimming removed 9 bases from V and 3 bases from J; junction bases left unmatched: 7. CDR3 length equals 16 residues. The data originate from a study of radiotherapy plus CTLA-4 blockade in lung cancer. Using immunoSEQ multiplex PCR, the repertoire was profiled, and TCRdb retains in-frame clones only, with some absent. In the table there are tens of thousands of clones, roughly 83% of which are singletons. The V call is TRBV19, the J call TRBJ2-2, with TRBD2 matching 13 bases. The receptor was derived from a human donor with non-small cell lung cancer who had a complete response to radiotherapy plus ipilimumab. The sequences come from peripheral blood, collected from a patient treated with radiotherapy plus ipilimumab. The CDR3 DNA sequence: TGTGCCAGCTTGACTAGCGGGAGGCCGTACACCGGGGAGCTGTTTTTT. Translation gives CASLTSGRPYTGELFF.